The 7 T cell receptor beta chains below come from one sample, sequenced in a study of preoperative IRX-2 immunotherapy in early breast cancer. This sample's treatment: preoperative locoregional IRX-2 cytokine immunotherapy. The method was immunoSEQ multiplex PCR; TCRdb's version includes in-frame clones alone and lacks a portion of them. The sample yields roughly 62,000 clones, 94% seen once. This specimen was collected from a patient treated with IRX-2 immunotherapy. The receptors derive from a human donor with breast cancer.

V is TRBV5-1 and J is TRBJ1-1; 8 positions match TRBD1. CDR1 is SGHRS, CDR2 YFSETQ, per germline. This CDR3 is built from 15 residues. Trimming took 4 bases from V and 3 from J; bases not matched to a gene: 8. CDR3 loop: CASSLGQAGDTEAFF. In DNA form, the CDR3 reads TGCGCCAGCAGCCTGGGACAGGCAGGTGACACTGAAGCTTTCTTT.

Only one count was recorded for this clone. The rearrangement links TRBV7-2 to TRBJ2-7; the match to TRBD2 covers 7 bases. This CDR3 contains 15 residues. The J segment lost 3 bases and the V segment lost 5 bases, leaving 10 bases of the junction unmatched. Germline CDR1 and CDR2: SGHTA and FQGNSA. The CDR3 sequence is CASSISRDYFYEQYF. DNA for the CDR3: TGTGCCAGCAGCATAAGCCGGGACTATTTCTACGAGCAGTACTTC.

This clone was recorded only once. CDR3 protein: CASSVVEGHTEAFF. The CDR3 nucleotides read TGTGCCAGCAGCGTAGTCGAGGGGCATACTGAAGCTTTCTTT. V is TRBV9 and J is TRBJ1-1; TRBD1 is a possible D gene (5 bases). The CDR3 covers 14 residues. V lost 0 bases to trimming and J lost 5 bases, with 11 bases between them. Germline CDR1 and CDR2: SGDLS and YYNGEE.

The chain has TRBV28 and TRBJ1-4; no firm D call. The CDR3 consists of 14 residues. The germline V and J ends were trimmed by 0 bases and 7 bases, with 9 bases remaining between them. Germline CDR1 MDHEN, CDR2 SYDVKM. In DNA, the CDR3 is TGTGCCAGCAGTTTATGGGGCTCCCTTGAAAAACTGTTTTTT. It codes for CASSLWGSLEKLFF.

The chain couples TRBV7-9 to TRBJ1-4; D perhaps matches TRBD1 (5 bases). The ends were cut back, 0 bases at V and 8 bases at J, with 16 bases in the middle. This CDR3 is 16 amino acids long. Germline CDR1 is SEHNR and CDR2 is FQNEAQ (reference sequence). The CDR3 is CASSLAHIGGGEKLFF. CDR3 bases: TGTGCCAGCAGCTTAGCGCATATCGGGGGAGGGGAAAAACTGTTTTTT.

On this clone: The junction shows a germline mismatch at one end, possibly a read error. Additional DNA sequences in this sample encode the identical CDR3. This chain connects TRBV29-1 to TRBJ1-1, with a weak D call TRBD1 (5 bases). This CDR3 comprises 14 residues. Germline values: CDR1 SQVTM, CDR2 ANQGSEA. The CDR3 region is CSAATGGITTEAFF. CDR3 bases: TGTAGCGCCGCGACGGGGGGGATAACCACTGAAGCTTTCTTT.

The gene calls are TRBV7-3 and TRBJ2-5, with D perhaps TRBD1 (6 bases). CDR3 size: 15 residues. Trimming took off 2 bases at V and 5 bases at J, with 15 bases between the two ends. Germline V gives CDR1 SGHTA, CDR2 FQGTGA. CDR3 nucleotides: TGTGCCAGCAGCTTATCCGGACAGAAGGGGGAGACCCAGTACTTC. Protein product: CASSLSGQKGETQYF.